This record concerns one T cell receptor (beta chain) sequence. Only a few counts were recorded for this clonotype. No antigen is known for it. Qualities for individual bases were not recorded, and no much larger clone is one base off. Library method: 5' RACE. Sequencing used an Illumina HiSeq 2000. A universal primer binding site was added through template switching, and the final cDNA carried a unique molecular identifier so that TCR cDNA molecules could be counted accurately. First-strand cDNA for TCR alpha and beta chains was synthesized from specific primers in the conserved constant-segment region. To control for contamination, each cDNA library was double barcoded with a SMART-Mk sample barcode plus Illumina barcodes. TruSeq adapter sequences along with Illumina sample barcodes were introduced in two successive PCR steps. The TCR alpha and beta cDNA libraries were sequenced on the Illumina HiSeq platform using custom primers. Per the original workflow: Unique molecular identifiers were extracted from raw reads with MiGEC, and CDR3 positions were determined with MiXCR. For each individual, recombination models were inferred using an EM algorithm with the repgenHMM and IGoR tools. The analysis of shared clonotypes was done with the tcR package in R, with sharing normalized by the product of cloneset sizes. To study raw recombination free of thymic and clonal selection effects, out-of-frame nonproductive sequences were analyzed. TCRdb cleaned the public reads at Q25 with fastp, built clones with MiXCR and kept in-frame beta chains. Rows are unified per CDR3 protein, each entry keeping the most common DNA and genes. TCRdb's processing, not the authors' own work, is the source of the V and J calls. The sample table holds more than 650,000 distinct CDR3 sequences, of which approximately 6.1% were seen once. The ten largest clones represent approximately 2% of the sample.

At the junction V is shortened by 4 bases and J by 5 bases, with 18 bases in between. From a lookup of the germline V gene (reference sequence), CDR1 and CDR2 are SEHNR and FQNEAQ. The CDR3 holds 15 amino acids from the cysteine to the phenylalanine. Just CDR3 DNA is preserved here, 45 bases in frame from base 1. The sample comes from a study of identical twins listed by TCRdb under 2016. A note on the overall study: To test whether fetal clonotypes persist, this study deep-sequenced TCR alpha and beta repertoires from monozygotic twins, from unrelated adults of various ages, and from cord blood. To rule out contamination, replicate twin experiments were performed at different times with different library preparation protocols. General conclusions and limits of the study: Because the same donors could not be followed over many years, the conclusions depended on cross-sectional statistical analysis. Excess twin sharing in beta out-of-frame sequences was weaker because fewer shared sequences lowered the signal-to-noise ratio. Abundant cord blood beta clonotypes carried fewer insertions; young adult naive repertoires showed a weaker similar trend, while memory repertoires showed none. In monozygotic twins, out-of-frame TCR alpha sharing was systematically underestimated by recombination models, although the models agreed with sharing between unrelated individuals. Out-of-frame TCR alpha sequences shared between twins showed an excess of low generation-probability sequences compared with coincidental sharing between unrelated individuals. Invariant T cells such as MAIT and iNKT could partly confound zero-insertion analyses, although diverse VJ usage argued against such confounding for most clonotypes.

Every donor was a healthy Caucasian. The study also sequenced three unrelated non-twin adults: a male aged 18 to 30, a male aged 50 to 60 and a female aged 50 to 60. Using Miltenyi CD45RO+ enrichment and human naive T-cell isolation kits, memory (CD45RO+) and naive T cells were isolated from PBMC. The rearrangement joined TRBV7-9 to TRBJ2-7, with a tentative D gene TRBD1 over 7 matching bases. This sequence originates from a man between 18 and 29 years old in good health. Sequencing was performed on naive T cells sorted from blood. The cell subset or site label, read with the paper, signifies: cells isolated with a human naive T-cell isolation kit. The sequenced DNA: TGTGCCAGCAGCTCCCCGGAGGGGGCGATCAACGAGCAGTACTTC. Its amino acids are CASSSPEGAINEQYF.